Shown below are 2 T cell receptor beta chains from a single sample sequenced in a study of T cell repertoires in cytomegalovirus infection. These receptors have no identified antigens. TCRdb reprocessed the reads via MiXCR and lists one record per CDR3 protein. The sample has roughly 69,000 distinct CDR3 sequences, roughly 28% seen once; the top ten hold just under 60%. The starting material was CD8+ T cells from cultured PBMCs, obtained from culture after CMV antigen stimulation. The receptors come from a human donor in good health (CMV status not recorded). Some clones in this sample may be carry-over from other donors' samples.

This clonotype was seen a few times. The V call is TRBV7-9, the J call TRBJ2-7; D might be TRBD2 (5 bases). V gave up 3 bases and J gave up 3 bases, with 9 bases separating them. CDR1 SEHNR and CDR2 FQNEAQ come from the germline V gene (reference sequence). The CDR3 length is 13 residues. CDR3 loop: CASSFLSGYEQYF. DNA for the CDR3: TGTGCCAGCAGCTTTTTAAGCGGCTACGAGCAGTACTTC.

This chain connects TRBV5-6 to TRBJ1-2; unclear D gene. V was pared by 3 bases and J by 6 bases, with 21 bases between. In germline, CDR1 is SGHDT, CDR2 YYEEEE. CDR3 size: 16 residues. The CDR3 DNA reads as TGTGCCAGCAGCTCCGCATGGGCCGCTAGGTCCGATGGCTACACCTTC. Its translation is CASSSAWAARSDGYTF.